The 20 T cell receptor beta chains given below trace back to one sample, sequenced in a study of OX40 agonist ivuxolimab in advanced cancers. Method: immunoSEQ multiplex PCR; TCRdb's copy keeps in-frame clones and lacks some. Among 50,000 to 55,000 clones listed, 80% to 90% were seen once. The sequencing here drew on CD4+ or CD8+ T cells sorted from blood, taken in a trial of the OX40 agonist ivuxolimab. The receptors shown here come from an adult with an advanced solid tumor such as melanoma, head and neck, liver or kidney cancer.

The gene calls are TRBV28 and TRBJ2-5, with a possible D match to TRBD1 (6 bases). V shed 7 bases and J shed 4 bases, with 13 bases lying between them. The CDR3 runs 13 residues. Germline V lookup: CDR1 MDHEN, CDR2 SYDVKM. The CDR3 DNA follows: TGTGCCAGCAATACAGGGAATGGAGAGACCCAGTACTTC. Translation gives CASNTGNGETQYF.

The chain couples TRBV5-5 to TRBJ1-3; possible D gene TRBD1, 6 bases. The CDR3 covers 15 residues. Between the trimmed V and J ends, which lost 4 bases and 3 bases, there was a span of 14 bases. The V gene's germline CDR1 is SGHKS and CDR2 YYEKEE (reference sequence). CDR3 nucleotides: TGTGCCAGCAGCCGTACAGGGCTGGGTGGAAACACCATATATTTT. Translated, it gives CASSRTGLGGNTIYF. The full variable domain, its missing parts supplied by reference TRBV5-5 and TRBJ1-3, is DAGVTQSPTHLIKTRGQQVTLRCSPISGHKSVSWYQQVLGQGPQFIFQYYEKEERGRGNFPDRFSARQFPNYSSELNVNALLLGDSALYLCASSRTGLGGNTIYFGEGSWLTVV.

V and J are TRBV6-6 and TRBJ1-4; no clear D gene. V was pared by 5 bases and J by 12 bases, with 10 bases between. Germline CDR1 MNHNY, CDR2 SVGAGI (reference sequence). CDR3 length: 11 amino acids. The CDR3 region has the DNA TGTGCCAGCAGTGCCAATGTGGAACTGTTTTTT. Translating it yields CASSANVELFF.

The V call is TRBV7-9, the J call TRBJ2-3; TRBD2 agrees at 10 bases. With 7 bases clipped from V and 4 bases from J, the junction kept 11 bases outside the gene matches. This CDR3 is built from 16 residues. The germline V gene has CDR1 SEHNR and CDR2 FQNEAQ (reference sequence). CDR3 DNA: TGTGCCAGCATAGGGGATCAGCGGGGGGGCTCAGATACGCAGTATTTT. It is translated as CASIGDQRGGSDTQYF.

This chain joins TRBV19 and TRBJ1-2; 7 bases are a match to TRBD1. With 6 bases clipped from V and 3 bases from J, the junction kept 7 bases outside the gene matches. This CDR3 is 14 amino acids long. CDR1 and CDR2 from the germline V gene are LNHDA and SQIVND (reference sequence). DNA for the CDR3: TGTGCCAGTAGATTAGGTGGACAGGACTATGGCTACACCTTC. Encoded protein: CASRLGGQDYGYTF.

This chain's CDR3 is CSVERTGITDTQYF. DNA for the CDR3: TGCAGCGTTGAGAGGACAGGGATCACAGATACGCAGTATTTT. The chain has TRBV29-1 and TRBJ2-3; 8 nucleotides match TRBD1. CDR3 size: 14 residues. The V and J ends lost 3 bases and 2 bases, in that order; junction bases with no gene match: 4. The germline V gene encodes CDR1 SQVTM and CDR2 ANQGSEA.

The chain couples TRBV20-1 to TRBJ2-5; 7 positions match TRBD2. CDR3 length: 11 residues. The V segment lost 5 bases and the J segment 5 bases; nucleotides outside the gene matches: 2. Germline CDR1 DFQATT, CDR2 SNEGSKA (reference sequence). CDR3 in amino acids: CSASGRETQYF. The CDR3 bases are TGCAGTGCTTCCGGGAGGGAGACCCAGTACTTC.

The rearrangement links TRBV4-1 to TRBJ2-7; D ambiguous. Trimming cost V 0 bases and J 2 bases, with 11 bases left between them. Per the germline V gene, CDR1 is MGHRA and CDR2 is YSYEKL. This CDR3 region has 15 residues. Here the CDR3 reads CASSQDLVLTYEQYF. The CDR3 nucleotides read TGCGCCAGCAGCCAAGATCTAGTCTTGACCTACGAGCAGTACTTC.

This chain uses TRBV6-5 with TRBJ1-1; weak D call: TRBD1 (5 bases). The germline gives CDR1 MNHEY, CDR2 SVGAGI. Trimming took 6 bases from V and 0 from J, leaving 11 bases between them. The CDR3 length is 14 residues. CDR3 nucleotides: TGTGCCAGCAGATCGGGGGACCTGAACACTGAAGCTTTCTTT. It is translated as CASRSGDLNTEAFF.

The chain couples TRBV28 to TRBJ2-1; a possible D gene is TRBD1 (6 bases). CDR1 MDHEN and CDR2 SYDVKM come from the germline V gene. CDR3 size: 16 residues. V was clipped by 0 bases and J by 2 bases, with 11 bases between them. The DNA for the CDR3 is TGTGCCAGCAGTTTATGGTGGCAGGGGACCTACAATGAGCAGTTCTTC. This sequence encodes CASSLWWQGTYNEQFF.

The chain uses TRBV19 and TRBJ1-1; D uncertain. Germline V lookup: CDR1 LNHDA, CDR2 SQIVND (reference sequence). With 5 bases removed from V and 1 base from J, the gap between germline ends came to 11 bases. This CDR3 contains 14 residues. The CDR3 loop is CASSLRRRNTEAFF. CDR3 in DNA: TGTGCCAGTAGTTTACGACGAAGGAACACTGAAGCTTTCTTT.

Turning to this clone: This same CDR3 is encoded by further DNA sequences in the sample. The rearrangement uses TRBV19 and TRBJ1-1; D is unclear. Trimming took off 4 bases at V and 0 bases at J, with 6 bases between the two ends. Germline V CDR1 and CDR2: LNHDA, SQIVND (reference sequence). The CDR3 length is 13 residues. CDR3 in DNA: TGTGCCAGTAGTACGACCGTGAACACTGAAGCTTTCTTT. Its protein is CASSTTVNTEAFF.

The chain links TRBV10-3 to TRBJ2-7; D possibly corresponds to TRBD2 (5 bases). The CDR3 consists of 12 residues. Germline CDR1 is ENHRY and CDR2 is SYGVKD. The V end was cut by 0 bases, the J end by 12 bases, with 12 bases between. The CDR3 loop reads CAISESGSWGYF. Here the CDR3 DNA reads TGTGCCATCAGTGAGTCGGGGAGCTGGGGGTACTTC.

J is TRBJ2-5 and V is TRBV18, with D possibly being TRBD2 (5 bases). The CDR3 is 12 amino acids. Per the germline V gene, CDR1 is KGHSH and CDR2 is LQKENI. The V end lost 5 bases, the J end lost 7 bases, and 11 bases lay between the germline ends. The CDR3 DNA sequence: TGTGCCAGCTCAGGGCCAAGCGGGACCCAGTACTTC. It codes for CASSGPSGTQYF.

V is TRBV5-4 and J is TRBJ2-3; 8 bases are shared with TRBD2. Germline lookup yields CDR1 SGHNT and CDR2 YYREEE (reference sequence). Losses at the gene ends were 4 bases for V and 1 base for J; bases not matched to a gene: 5. The CDR3 totals 15 residues. CDR3 sequence: CASSPRGGGTDTQYF. CDR3 in DNA: TGTGCCAGCAGCCCTCGGGGGGGCGGCACAGATACGCAGTATTTT.

This chain uses TRBV10-3 with TRBJ1-2; 7 bases line up with TRBD1. The CDR3 length is 17 residues. V shed 2 bases and J 4 bases; nucleotides not matched to a gene: 13. Per germline, CDR1 ENHRY and CDR2 SYGVKD. The CDR3 nucleotides are TGTGCCATCAGTGAGACCGGGACAGCTTCACCCCCCTATGGCTACACCTTC. Protein: CAISETGTASPPYGYTF.

CDR3 sequence: CASSQDSGARTGELFF. The DNA of the CDR3 is TGCGCCAGCAGCCAAGACTCGGGGGCCCGCACCGGGGAGCTGTTTTTT. This chain links TRBV4-3 with TRBJ2-2; perhaps D is TRBD1 or TRBD2 (6 bases each). The CDR3 has 16 residues. Trimming left V 0 bases short and J 4 bases short, with 12 bases between. The V gene's germline CDR1 is LGHNA and CDR2 YSLEER.

The V gene is TRBV18, the J gene TRBJ2-5, with D perhaps TRBD2 (7 bases). Judging by the DNA end, TRBJ2-7 fits better; the J call may be wrong. Germline V gene data show CDR1 as KGHSH and CDR2 as LQKENI. The CDR3 contains 15 residues. The CDR3 region is CASSPSAGAAYEQYF. CDR3 nucleotides: TGTGCCAGCTCACCATCGGCGGGGGCGGCCTACGAGCAGTACTTC.

As regards this clone: A read error may produce the germline difference seen at one junction end. Other nucleotide sequences from this sample produce the same CDR3. The rearrangement uses TRBV19 and TRBJ1-1, with a weak D call TRBD1 (5 bases). This CDR3 has 13 residues. Per the germline V gene, CDR1 is LNHDA and CDR2 is SQIVND (reference sequence). The CDR3 here is CASRGFGNTEAFF. Written as DNA, the CDR3 is TGTGCTTCGAGGGGTTTTGGGAACACCGAAGCTTTCTTT.

The chain employs TRBV7-6 and TRBJ2-7; weak D call: TRBD2 (5 bases). CDR1 SGHVS and CDR2 FNYEAQ come from the germline V gene. V was cut by 0 bases and J by 6 bases, with 12 bases left in between. The CDR3 is made up of 14 amino acids. The DNA for the CDR3 is TGTGCCAGCAGCTTAGCAGGGATTGGGAGCGAGCAGTACTTC. This encodes CASSLAGIGSEQYF. Full variable domain (rest looked up from reference TRBV7-6 and TRBJ2-7): GAGVSQSPRYKVTKRGQDVALRCDPISGHVSLYWYRQALGQGPEFLTYFNYEAQQDKSGLPNDRFSAERPEGSISTLTIQRTEQRDSAMYRCASSLAGIGSEQYFGPGTRLTVT.